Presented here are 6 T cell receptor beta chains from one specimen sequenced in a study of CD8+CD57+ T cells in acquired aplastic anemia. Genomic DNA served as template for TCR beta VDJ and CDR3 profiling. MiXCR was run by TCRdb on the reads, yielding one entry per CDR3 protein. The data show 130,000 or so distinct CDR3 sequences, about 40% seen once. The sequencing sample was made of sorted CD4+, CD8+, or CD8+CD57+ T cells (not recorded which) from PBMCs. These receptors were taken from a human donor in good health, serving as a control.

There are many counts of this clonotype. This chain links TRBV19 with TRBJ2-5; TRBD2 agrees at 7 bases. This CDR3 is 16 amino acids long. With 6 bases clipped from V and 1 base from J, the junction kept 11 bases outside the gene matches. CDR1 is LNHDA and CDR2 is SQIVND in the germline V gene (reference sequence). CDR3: CASSYSTSAFQETQYF. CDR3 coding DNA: TGTGCCAGTAGCTACAGTACTAGCGCTTTCCAAGAGACCCAGTACTTC.

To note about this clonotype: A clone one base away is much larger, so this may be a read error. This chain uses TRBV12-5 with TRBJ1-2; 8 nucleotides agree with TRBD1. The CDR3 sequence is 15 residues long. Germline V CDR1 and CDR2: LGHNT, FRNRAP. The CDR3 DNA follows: TGTGCTAGTGGTAATTGGGCAGGGGGCGACTATGGCAACACCTTC. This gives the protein CASGNWAGGDYGNTF.

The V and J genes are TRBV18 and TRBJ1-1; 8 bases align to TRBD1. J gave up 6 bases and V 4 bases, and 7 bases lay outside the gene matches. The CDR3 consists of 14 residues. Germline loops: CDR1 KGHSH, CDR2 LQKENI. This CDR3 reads CASSRGQVAPEAFF. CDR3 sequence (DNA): TGTGCCAGCTCACGGGGACAGGTTGCCCCTGAAGCTTTCTTT.

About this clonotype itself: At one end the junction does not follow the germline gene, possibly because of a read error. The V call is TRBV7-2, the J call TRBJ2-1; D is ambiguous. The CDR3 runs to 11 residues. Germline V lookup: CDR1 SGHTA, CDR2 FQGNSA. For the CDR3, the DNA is TGTGCCAGCAGCTCTTACAATGGGCAGTTCTTC. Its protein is CASSSYNGQFF.

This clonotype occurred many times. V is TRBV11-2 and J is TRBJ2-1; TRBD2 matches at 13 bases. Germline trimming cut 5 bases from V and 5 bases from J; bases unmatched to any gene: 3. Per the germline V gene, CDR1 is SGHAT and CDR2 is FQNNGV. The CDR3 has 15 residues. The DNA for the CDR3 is TGTGCCAGCAGCAAGGGACTAGCGGGAAACAATGAGCAGTTCTTC. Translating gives CASSKGLAGNNEQFF.

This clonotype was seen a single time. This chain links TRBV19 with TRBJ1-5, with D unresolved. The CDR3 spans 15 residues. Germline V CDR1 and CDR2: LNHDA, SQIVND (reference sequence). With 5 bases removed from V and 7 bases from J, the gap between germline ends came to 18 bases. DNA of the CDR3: TGTGCCAGTAGTCCGGGCTCCCTCCCTGGGCAGCCCCAGCATTTT. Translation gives CASSPGSLPGQPQHF.